The 31 T cell receptor beta chains given below trace back to one sample, sequenced in a study of blood T cell repertoires in COVID-19. Measured with immunoSEQ multiplex PCR; TCRdb has only the in-frame clones, and not every one. The data hold around 130,000 clones, with roughly 83% observed a single time. The sequenced material came from peripheral blood. Receptors originate from a woman of 80 years or more with acute or convalescent COVID-19.

J is TRBJ1-1 and V is TRBV6-6; no clear D. There are 16 residues in the CDR3. CDR1 MNHNY and CDR2 SVGAGI come from the germline V gene (reference sequence). With 0 bases removed from V and 0 bases from J, the gap between germline ends came to 11 bases. The CDR3 sequence is CASSYSISGMNTEAFF. The CDR3 coding sequence is TGTGCCAGCAGTTACTCGATTTCGGGGATGAACACTGAAGCTTTCTTT.

The table lists this clone with a count of one. The V gene is TRBV7-2, the J gene TRBJ2-3; no clear D. The germline V gene encodes CDR1 SGHTA and CDR2 FQGNSA. The CDR3 totals 14 residues. Trimming took 0 bases from V and 4 from J, leaving 8 bases between them. CDR3 DNA: TGTGCCAGCAGCTTAGCGTCCATTTCAGATACGCAGTATTTT. The encoded protein is CASSLASISDTQYF.

Here the CDR3 DNA reads TGTGCCAGCAGCATTCAAACCAGGTCTACACAAGAGACCCAGTACTTC. This encodes CASSIQTRSTQETQYF. This sequence joins TRBV5-4 and TRBJ2-5, with D unresolved. In germline, CDR1 is SGHNT, CDR2 YYREEE (reference sequence). V lost 4 bases, J lost 2 bases, and 18 bases lay in between. The CDR3 is 16 residues long.

V is TRBV10-3 and J is TRBJ1-2; TRBD1 aligns across 7 bases. This CDR3 spans 13 amino acids. Germline V CDR1 and CDR2: ENHRY, SYGVKD. J was trimmed by 5 bases and V by 5 bases; bases with no gene match: 5. CDR3 region: CAISMTGRYGYTF. CDR3 DNA: TGTGCCATCAGTATGACAGGGAGGTATGGCTACACCTTC.

This clone was recorded once. The chain links TRBV5-1 to TRBJ2-5; a possible D gene is TRBD1 (6 bases). V lost 2 bases, J lost 5 bases, and 10 bases lay in between. Germline CDR1 SGHRS, CDR2 YFSETQ. This CDR3 is 13 amino acids long. The CDR3 region is CASSFDRLETQYF. The CDR3 region has the DNA TGCGCCAGCAGCTTCGACAGGTTGGAGACCCAGTACTTC.

V is TRBV5-6 and J is TRBJ1-2; 7 nucleotides line up with TRBD1. CDR1 and CDR2 from the germline V gene are SGHDT and YYEEEE. This CDR3 has 15 residues. V was clipped by 4 bases and J by 0 bases; unmatched bases: 6. DNA of the CDR3: TGTGCCAGCAGCCGTGACAGGGCAGCTAACTATGGCTACACCTTC. It yields the protein CASSRDRAANYGYTF.

This chain connects TRBV7-9 to TRBJ2-1; TRBD2 agrees at 8 bases. Germline V gives CDR1 SEHNR, CDR2 FQNEAQ (reference sequence). This CDR3 has 17 amino acids. After removal of 1 base from V and 0 bases from J, the junction contained 5 bases not matched to a gene. The CDR3 DNA reads as TGTGCCAGCAGCTTAGGAGGGACTAGGGCCTCCTACAATGAGCAGTTCTTC. This codes for CASSLGGTRASYNEQFF.

The gene calls are TRBV5-1 and TRBJ1-1; D gene uncertain. Trimming removed 1 base at V and 3 bases at J, with 7 bases between. CDR3 size: 13 residues. Germline V CDR1 and CDR2: SGHRS, YFSETQ. This chain's CDR3 is CASSLQSDTEAFF. The CDR3 nucleotides read TGCGCCAGCAGCTTGCAATCGGACACTGAAGCTTTCTTT.

The rearrangement links TRBV29-1 to TRBJ2-7; 9 positions agree with TRBD1. The CDR3 runs to 14 residues. Germline CDR1 reads SQVTM; CDR2 reads ANQGSEA. J was trimmed by 2 bases and V by 4 bases; bases with no gene match: 6. CDR3: CSVAAGTGPYEQYF. Here the CDR3 DNA reads TGCAGCGTTGCAGCCGGGACAGGGCCCTACGAGCAGTACTTC.

Remarks on this clone: One junction end does not reproduce the germline sequence, and a read error may be involved. V is TRBV2 and J is TRBJ2-7, with TRBD1 matching 8 bases. The CDR3 is 14 amino acids. CDR1 and CDR2 from the germline V gene are SNHLY and FYNNEI. This CDR3 reads CASNEPGQAYEQYF. In nucleotides, the CDR3 is TGTGCCAGCAATGAACCGGGACAGGCCTACGAGCAGTACTTC. Full variable domain (remainder filled in from reference TRBV2 and TRBJ2-7): EPEVTQTPSHQVTQMGQEVILRCVPISNHLYFYWYRQILGQKVEFLVSFYNNEISEKSEIFDDQFSVERPDGSNFTLKIRSTKLEDSAMYFCASNEPGQAYEQYFGPGTRLTVT.

The rearrangement uses TRBV29-1 and TRBJ2-5; 10 bases fit TRBD2. The V gene end was trimmed by 6 bases and the J gene end by 4 bases; junction bases not matched to a gene: 11. The CDR3 consists of 15 residues. Germline V gives CDR1 SQVTM, CDR2 ANQGSEA. CDR3 residues: CSVDRAGGLGETQYF. For the CDR3, the DNA is TGCAGCGTCGATCGAGCGGGGGGGCTCGGAGAGACCCAGTACTTC.

This sequence joins TRBV10-3 and TRBJ2-3, with 10 bases aligning to TRBD2. Germline V gene data show CDR1 as ENHRY and CDR2 as SYGVKD. CDR3 size: 17 residues. J was trimmed by 2 bases and V by 5 bases; bases with no gene match: 10. DNA for the CDR3: TGTGCCATCAGTCGGAAGATAGCGGGAGGATCCACAGATACGCAGTATTTT. It is translated as CAISRKIAGGSTDTQYF.

V gene TRBV5-4 combines with J gene TRBJ2-7, with 8 positions matching TRBD1. Germline assignment: CDR1 SGHNT and CDR2 YYREEE (reference sequence). With 0 bases clipped from V and 3 bases from J, the junction kept 2 bases outside the gene matches. The CDR3 spans 14 residues. The CDR3 protein is CASSLVDRDYEQYF. Written as DNA, the CDR3 is TGTGCCAGCAGCTTGGTGGACAGGGACTACGAGCAGTACTTC. Variable domain in full (rest from reference TRBV5-4 and TRBJ2-7): ETGVTQSPTHLIKTRGQQVTLRCSSQSGHNTVSWYQQALGQGPQFIFQYYREEENGRGNFPPRFSGLQFPNYSSELNVNALELDDSALYLCASSLVDRDYEQYFGPGTRLTVT.

The V and J genes are TRBV13 and TRBJ1-2; D is perhaps TRBD1 (5 bases). Looked up from germline, CDR1 is PRHDT and CDR2 is FYEKMQ (reference sequence). The CDR3 is 15 residues long. V dropped 0 bases and J dropped 6 bases, with 14 bases sitting between them. For the CDR3, the DNA is TGTGCCAGCAGCTTAGGCCCGGCCAGGGTGGATGGCTACACCTTC. This gives the protein CASSLGPARVDGYTF. Using reference TRBV13 and TRBJ1-2 for the parts outside the CDR3, the full variable domain is AAGVIQSPRHLIKEKRETATLKCYPIPRHDTVYWYQQGPGQDPQFLISFYEKMQSDKGSIPDRFSAQQFSDYHSELNMSSLELGDSALYFCASSLGPARVDGYTFGSGTRLTVV.

The chain has TRBV7-2 and TRBJ1-6; D remains unclear. Trimming shortened V by 1 base and J by 5 bases, and 6 bases separated the two germline ends. This CDR3 contains 14 residues. Germline lookup yields CDR1 SGHTA and CDR2 FQGNSA. This CDR3 reads CASSLGGHNSPLHF. The CDR3 region has the DNA TGTGCCAGCAGCTTAGGCGGCCATAATTCACCCCTCCACTTT.

This chain uses TRBV9 with TRBJ2-3; D gene ambiguous. This CDR3 contains 16 residues. Germline assignment: CDR1 SGDLS and CDR2 YYNGEE. Trimming removed 3 bases from V and 1 base from J, with 15 bases in between. In nucleotides, the CDR3 is TGTGCCAGCAGCGCCAATAGCATCAGAGGCACAGATACGCAGTATTTT. Its protein product is CASSANSIRGTDTQYF.

This clone was observed a single time. This rearrangement joins TRBV19 to TRBJ2-3, with 8 bases lining up with TRBD2. The germline gives CDR1 LNHDA, CDR2 SQIVND (reference sequence). The V and J ends lost 7 bases and 0 bases, in that order; junction bases with no gene match: 9. The CDR3 is made up of 16 amino acids. In nucleotides, the CDR3 is TGTGCCAGTACCTACAGCGGGAGTTCTAGCACAGATACGCAGTATTTT. It yields the protein CASTYSGSSSTDTQYF.

The chain joins TRBV7-9 to TRBJ1-2, with no clear D. CDR1 SEHNR and CDR2 FQNEAQ come from the germline V gene (reference sequence). Deletions cut 5 bases from V and 4 bases from J, with 11 bases between. The CDR3 is made up of 13 amino acids. CDR3 nucleotide sequence: TGTGCCAGCAGCCTAACGGGAGGCTATGGCTACACCTTC. Its translation is CASSLTGGYGYTF.

The CDR3: CASSKRTSGRWQETQYF. The CDR3 bases are TGTGCCAGCAGCAAACGGACTAGCGGGAGGTGGCAAGAGACCCAGTACTTC. The chain is built from TRBV21-1 and TRBJ2-5; the table's D call, TRBD2, was not checked against the DNA. TRBV21-1 is recorded as a pseudogene. This CDR3 contains 17 residues.

This clone has only one observation. The gene calls are TRBV24-1 and TRBJ1-1; 9 bases match TRBD1. The CDR3 runs to 20 residues. V lost 9 bases, J lost 4 bases, and 26 bases stayed unmatched. The germline V gene encodes CDR1 KGHDR and CDR2 SFDVKD. The DNA of the CDR3 is TGTGCCACCCGACCAGTCCCGGGACAGGGACGGTTAGGGATAAGCACTGAAGCTTTCTTT. This sequence encodes CATRPVPGQGRLGISTEAFF.

This clone was observed a handful of times. The rearrangement joins TRBV27 to TRBJ1-5; perhaps TRBD1 as D (5 bases). Per the germline V gene, CDR1 is MNHEY and CDR2 is SMNVEV (reference sequence). V gave up 6 bases and J gave up 7 bases, with 19 bases separating them. The CDR3 runs to 15 residues. The CDR3 sequence is CASRIDGRWGQPQHF. The CDR3 bases are TGTGCCAGCAGAATAGACGGCAGGTGGGGCCAGCCCCAGCATTTT.

The chain uses TRBV7-9 and TRBJ1-2; TRBD1 matches at 9 bases. From germline, CDR1 is SEHNR and CDR2 FQNEAQ (reference sequence). The CDR3 has 14 amino acids. J lost 8 bases, V lost 5 bases, and 9 bases had no gene match. The CDR3 DNA reads TGTGCCAGCAGCCCCTCGGACAGGGGAGTAGGCTACACCTTC. Its translation: CASSPSDRGVGYTF.

The gene calls are TRBV6-5 and TRBJ2-7, with D maybe TRBD1 (5 bases). Germline CDR1 MNHEY, CDR2 SVGAGI. The V gene lost 8 bases and the J gene lost 0 bases, with 11 bases spanning the gap. CDR3 length: 13 amino acids. Here the CDR3 DNA reads TGTGCCAGCGGGTGGCAGGGCTCCTACGAGCAGTACTTC. It encodes CASGWQGSYEQYF.

The chain recombines TRBV5-1 with TRBJ1-6, with 9 nucleotides matching TRBD1. The germline V gene encodes CDR1 SGHRS and CDR2 YFSETQ. This CDR3 comprises 17 residues. Trimming removed 3 bases from V and 7 bases from J; junction bases left unmatched: 11. The chain's CDR3 is CASSSFTGGGGNSPLHF. For the CDR3, the DNA is TGCGCCAGCAGCTCATTCACAGGGGGCGGTGGGAATTCACCCCTCCACTTT.

V gene TRBV7-9 combines with J gene TRBJ2-1; TRBD2 matches at 11 bases. The CDR3 sequence is 16 residues long. The germline V gene has CDR1 SEHNR and CDR2 FQNEAQ (reference sequence). J was trimmed by 6 bases and V by 6 bases; bases with no gene match: 10. The CDR3 DNA is TGTGCCAGCAGACCTATAGCGGGAGGGCCTGGCAATGAGCAGTTCTTC. This gives the protein CASRPIAGGPGNEQFF.

The chain uses TRBV19 and TRBJ1-2; 7 bases fit TRBD1. This CDR3 spans 15 amino acids. Trimming at V came to 4 bases and at J to 1 base, leaving 6 bases not matched to a gene. Germline-derived CDR1 and CDR2 are LNHDA and SQIVND (reference sequence). CDR3 loop: CASSTGTEVNYGYTF. The CDR3 nucleotides are TGTGCCAGTAGTACCGGGACAGAAGTTAACTATGGCTACACCTTC.

The CDR3 DNA reads as TGCGCCAGCTCCGGGAGGGTCGGGTTCGGTGAAGCTTTCTTT. It encodes CASSGRVGFGEAFF. The chain combines TRBV5-1 with TRBJ1-1; D is undetermined. V was cut by 7 bases and J by 7 bases, with 20 bases left in between. Germline CDR1 reads SGHRS; CDR2 reads YFSETQ. The CDR3 length is 14 residues.

The chain links TRBV19 to TRBJ1-5; D gene uncertain. Germline V CDR1 and CDR2: LNHDA, SQIVND (reference sequence). V dropped 5 bases and J dropped 3 bases, with 8 bases sitting between them. CDR3 length: 13 amino acids. The CDR3 sequence: CASSWQINQPQHF. The DNA for the CDR3 is TGTGCCAGTAGTTGGCAGATCAATCAGCCCCAGCATTTT. Full variable domain (missing parts from reference TRBV19 and TRBJ1-5): DGGITQSPKYLFRKEGQNVTLSCEQNLNHDAMYWYRQDPGQGLRLIYYSQIVNDFQKGDIAEGYSVSREKKESFPLTVTSAQKNPTAFYLCASSWQINQPQHFGDGTRLSIL.

This chain links TRBV19 with TRBJ2-5; possibly TRBD2 for D (6 bases). The CDR3 runs 13 residues. Trimming pared 0 bases from V and 9 bases from J, leaving 11 bases between. Germline V gene data show CDR1 as LNHDA and CDR2 as SQIVND (reference sequence). The CDR3 spells CASSIDRGEAQYF. In DNA form, the CDR3 reads TGTGCCAGTAGTATAGATCGCGGGGAGGCCCAGTACTTC.

The chain uses TRBV19 and TRBJ1-1; no clear D gene. Between the trimmed V and J ends, which lost 7 bases and 2 bases, there was a span of 5 bases. The CDR3 consists of 11 residues. CDR1 LNHDA and CDR2 SQIVND come from the germline V gene (reference sequence). This CDR3 reads CASNRNTEAFF. The CDR3 nucleotides read TGTGCCAGTAATCGTAACACTGAAGCTTTCTTT.

This clone was seen only once. This chain joins TRBV7-2 and TRBJ2-7; 10 nucleotides line up with TRBD1. From germline, CDR1 is SGHTA and CDR2 FQGNSA. The CDR3 has 15 residues. V lost 1 base to trimming and J lost 1 base; unmatched junction nucleotides: 1. CDR3 protein: CASSLGTGGSYEQYF. The CDR3 DNA reads TGTGCCAGCAGCTTAGGGACAGGGGGTTCCTACGAGCAGTACTTC.